This TCR beta chain was recovered during a study of T-cell reconstitution after alpha-beta-depleted transplantation in children. Overall study findings and caveats: By one year post-transplant, T-cell counts and diversity largely arose from T cells that were newly produced. Surviving recipient T cells and thymic progenitors underlay high day-60 TCRbeta diversity in some patients. About two months after transplant, alpha-beta T cells reportedly came from several hundred expanded graft clones.

This clonotype was seen a few times. Its antigen is not identified. Unique molecular identifiers were used to barcode this TCRbeta library. TCRdb reprocessed the PCR reads with MiXCR, giving one entry per CDR3 protein. The sample holds just over 950,000 distinct CDR3 sequences, under 30% seen once. The CDR3 has 15 residues. The germline V gene has CDR1 ENHRY and CDR2 SYGVKD. Trimming at V came to 6 bases and at J to 0 bases, leaving 4 bases not matched to a gene. The sequence was obtained from a boy under two years old who had a stem cell transplant for SCID, so the T cells may come from the graft donor. The sample was PBMCs, mostly from graft donor cells, taken 360 days after TCRalphabeta/CD19-depleted stem cell transplant. The rearrangement joins TRBV10-3 to TRBJ2-7, with 11 bases fitting TRBD2. The CDR3 spells CAISATSGASYEQYF. CDR3 nucleotides: TGTGCCATCAGCGCGACTAGCGGGGCCTCCTACGAGCAGTACTTC.